This TCR beta chain appears in the sequencing data of a study of cytomegalovirus exposure and HLA in healthy donors. V shed 3 bases, J shed 4 bases, and the junction held 6 bases outside the gene matches. This CDR3 contains 17 residues. Germline V gene data show CDR1 as MGHRA and CDR2 as YSYEKL. Using immunoSEQ multiplex PCR, the repertoire was profiled, and TCRdb retains in-frame clones only, with some absent. The repertoire includes about 280,000 clones, 88% of them detected once, and over 0.85% sits in the top ten. On this clone: What it binds is not known.

Regarding the study as a whole: Among the CMV-associated chains, three were confirmed in vitro as specific for CMV antigens.

Sequencing was carried out using PBMCs. The sequence was obtained from a woman between 18 and 29 years old in good health and CMV-seronegative. The chain couples TRBV4-1 to TRBJ2-1; 13 nucleotides line up with TRBD2. The CDR3 bases are TGCGCCAGCAGCCAGTTAATGGGACTAGCGGGGTACAATGAGCAGTTCTTC. Translated, it gives CASSQLMGLAGYNEQFF.